These 7 T cell receptor beta chains were all obtained from the same sample, sequenced in a study of blood T cell repertoires in COVID-19. Here immunoSEQ multiplex PCR was the method, and the copy in TCRdb shows in-frame clones only, minus some. The sample has around 84,000 clones; roughly 80% are singletons. Specimen: peripheral blood. All receptors derive from a woman in her 40s with active or convalescent COVID-19.

The chain carries TRBV27 and TRBJ2-7; D gene uncertain. Germline CDR1 is MNHEY and CDR2 is SMNVEV (reference sequence). V shed 6 bases and J shed 0 bases, with 12 bases lying between them. The CDR3 is 14 amino acids. CDR3: CASSPRSFSYEQYF. CDR3 DNA sequence: TGTGCCAGCAGCCCCCGGAGTTTCTCCTACGAGCAGTACTTC.

This clone was recorded only once. This chain links TRBV28 with TRBJ2-3; 7 bases align to TRBD1. With 3 bases clipped from V and 3 bases from J, the junction kept 6 bases outside the gene matches. The CDR3 covers 15 residues. Germline-derived CDR1 and CDR2 are MDHEN and SYDVKM. CDR3: CASSFLQGMTDTQYF. In nucleotides, the CDR3 is TGTGCCAGCAGTTTTCTACAGGGGATGACAGATACGCAGTATTTT.

The chain combines TRBV9 with TRBJ2-1, with D perhaps TRBD2 (6 bases). Germline lookup yields CDR1 SGDLS and CDR2 YYNGEE. The CDR3 runs 14 residues. Trimming stripped 0 bases from V and 3 bases from J, with 7 bases between. CDR3 DNA sequence: TGTGCCAGCAGCGTAGGAGCGGGCTACAATGAGCAGTTCTTC. Its protein product is CASSVGAGYNEQFF.

The V and J genes are TRBV28 and TRBJ2-5; D not certain. There are 15 residues in the CDR3. The ends were cut back, 4 bases at V and 5 bases at J, with 17 bases in the middle. Per the germline V gene, CDR1 is MDHEN and CDR2 is SYDVKM. The chain's CDR3 is CASSSHTSQRETQYF. CDR3 nucleotides: TGTGCCAGCAGTTCACATACAAGCCAGAGGGAGACCCAGTACTTC.

The chain couples TRBV12-3 or TRBV12-4 to TRBJ2-7; TRBD1 might be the D (5 bases). This CDR3 has 13 residues. V lost 6 bases and J 6 bases, leaving 15 bases between the germline ends. The CDR3 coding sequence is TGTGCCAGCAGCCAACAGGACATGCTCGAGCAGTACTTC. This gives the protein CASSQQDMLEQYF.

This chain connects TRBV19 to TRBJ1-5; 8 nucleotides match TRBD1. Trimming cost V 6 bases and J 5 bases; bases outside gene matches: 18. Germline V gene sequence: CDR1 LNHDA, CDR2 SQIVND (reference sequence). The CDR3 has 18 residues. CDR3 in amino acids: CASSHPARTGFLDQPQHF. The CDR3 DNA sequence: TGTGCCAGTAGCCATCCAGCCCGGACAGGGTTCTTGGATCAGCCCCAGCATTTT. Based on the CDR3 plus reference TRBV19 and TRBJ1-5, the full variable domain is DGGITQSPKYLFRKEGQNVTLSCEQNLNHDAMYWYRQDPGQGLRLIYYSQIVNDFQKGDIAEGYSVSREKKESFPLTVTSAQKNPTAFYLCASSHPARTGFLDQPQHFGDGTRLSIL.

The V call is TRBV12-5, the J call TRBJ1-1; TRBD1 might be the D (5 bases). The CDR3 length is 14 residues. V dropped 1 base and J dropped 1 base, with 7 bases sitting between them. The germline V gene has CDR1 LGHNT and CDR2 FRNRAP. The CDR3 region is CASGLGQGNTEAFF. In DNA, the CDR3 is TGTGCTAGTGGTTTGGGCCAGGGGAACACTGAAGCTTTCTTT. Using reference TRBV12-5 and TRBJ1-1 for the parts outside the CDR3, the full variable domain is DARVTQTPRHKVTEMGQEVTMRCQPILGHNTVFWYRQTMMQGLELLAYFRNRAPLDDSGMPKDRFSAEMPDATLATLKIQPSEPRDSAVYFCASGLGQGNTEAFFGQGTRLTVV.